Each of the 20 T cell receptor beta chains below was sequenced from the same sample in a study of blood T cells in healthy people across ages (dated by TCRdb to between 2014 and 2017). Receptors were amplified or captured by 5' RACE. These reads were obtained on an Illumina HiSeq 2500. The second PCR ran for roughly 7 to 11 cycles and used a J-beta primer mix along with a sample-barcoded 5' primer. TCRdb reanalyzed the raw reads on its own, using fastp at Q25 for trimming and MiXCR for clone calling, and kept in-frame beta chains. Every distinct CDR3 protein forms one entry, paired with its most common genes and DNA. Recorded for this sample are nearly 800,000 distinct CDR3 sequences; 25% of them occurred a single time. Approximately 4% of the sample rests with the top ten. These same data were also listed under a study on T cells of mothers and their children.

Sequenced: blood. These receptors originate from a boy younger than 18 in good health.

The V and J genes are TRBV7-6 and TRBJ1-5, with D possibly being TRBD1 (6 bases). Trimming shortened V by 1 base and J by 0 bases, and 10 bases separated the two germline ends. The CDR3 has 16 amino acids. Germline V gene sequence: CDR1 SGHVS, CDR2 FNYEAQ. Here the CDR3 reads CASSLGPRGSNQPQHF. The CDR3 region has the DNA TGTGCCAGCAGCTTAGGGCCCAGGGGTAGCAATCAGCCCCAGCATTTT.

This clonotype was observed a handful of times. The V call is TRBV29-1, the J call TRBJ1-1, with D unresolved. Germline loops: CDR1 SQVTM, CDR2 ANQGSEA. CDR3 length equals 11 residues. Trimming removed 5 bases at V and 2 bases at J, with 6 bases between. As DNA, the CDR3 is TGCAGCGTTAAGGGAAACACTGAAGCTTTCTTT. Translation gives CSVKGNTEAFF.

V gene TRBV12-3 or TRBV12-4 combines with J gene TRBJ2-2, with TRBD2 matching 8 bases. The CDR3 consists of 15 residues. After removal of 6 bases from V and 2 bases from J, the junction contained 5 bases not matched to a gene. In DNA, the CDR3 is TGTGCCAGCAGCATTAGCGGGATTAACACCGGGGAGCTGTTTTTT. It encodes CASSISGINTGELFF.

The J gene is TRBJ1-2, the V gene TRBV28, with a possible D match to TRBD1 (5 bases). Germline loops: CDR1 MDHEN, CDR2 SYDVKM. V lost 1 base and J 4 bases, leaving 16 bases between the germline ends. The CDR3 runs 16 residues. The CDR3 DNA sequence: TGTGCCAGCAGTTTATTGGGACGGTCAATGAGCTATGGCTACACCTTC. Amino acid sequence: CASSLLGRSMSYGYTF.

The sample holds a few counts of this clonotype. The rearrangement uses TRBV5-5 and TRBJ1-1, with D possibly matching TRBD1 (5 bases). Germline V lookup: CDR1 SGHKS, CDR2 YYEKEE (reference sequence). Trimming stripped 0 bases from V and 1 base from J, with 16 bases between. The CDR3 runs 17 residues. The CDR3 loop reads CASSLVLWGAGNTEAFF. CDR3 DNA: TGTGCCAGCAGCTTGGTGTTGTGGGGCGCGGGGAACACTGAAGCTTTCTTT.

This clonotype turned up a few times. The CDR3 region is CSVEDMGGGTEAFF. DNA of the CDR3: TGCAGCGTTGAAGATATGGGGGGAGGGACTGAAGCTTTCTTT. The J gene is TRBJ1-1, the V gene TRBV29-1; a weak D match, TRBD1 (5 bases). Germline CDR1 is SQVTM and CDR2 is ANQGSEA. V was pared by 0 bases and J by 5 bases, with 13 bases between. The CDR3 consists of 14 residues.

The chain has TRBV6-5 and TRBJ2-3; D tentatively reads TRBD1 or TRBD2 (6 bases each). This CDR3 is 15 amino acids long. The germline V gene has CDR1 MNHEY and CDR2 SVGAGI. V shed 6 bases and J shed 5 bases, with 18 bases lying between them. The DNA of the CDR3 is TGTGCCAGCAGCAGCAGTGGGGGGCCCGGAGATACGCAGTATTTT. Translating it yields CASSSSGGPGDTQYF.

CDR3 region: CASSQGLIGESSYNEQFF. The CDR3 DNA sequence: TGCGCCAGCAGCCAAGGGCTTATAGGGGAGAGCTCCTACAATGAGCAGTTCTTC. J is TRBJ2-1 and V is TRBV4-3, with D perhaps TRBD1 or TRBD2 (5 bases each). The V end lost 1 base, the J end lost 0 bases, and 16 bases lay between the germline ends. The germline gives CDR1 LGHNA, CDR2 YSLEER. The CDR3 extends over 18 amino acids.

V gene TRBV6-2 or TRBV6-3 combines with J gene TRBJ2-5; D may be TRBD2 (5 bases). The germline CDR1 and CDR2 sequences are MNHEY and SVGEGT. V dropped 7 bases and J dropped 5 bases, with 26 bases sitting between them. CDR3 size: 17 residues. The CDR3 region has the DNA TGTGCCAGCAACCCGTGGCTCCTTCGGCACTCGGGGGAGACCCAGTACTTC. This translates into CASNPWLLRHSGETQYF.

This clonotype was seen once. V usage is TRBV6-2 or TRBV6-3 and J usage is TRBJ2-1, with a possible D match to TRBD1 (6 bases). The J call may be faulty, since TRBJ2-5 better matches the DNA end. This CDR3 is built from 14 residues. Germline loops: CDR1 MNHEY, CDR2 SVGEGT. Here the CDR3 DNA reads TGTGCCAGCAGTTTCCGGGACACCCAAGAGACCCAGTACTTC. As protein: CASSFRDTQETQYF.

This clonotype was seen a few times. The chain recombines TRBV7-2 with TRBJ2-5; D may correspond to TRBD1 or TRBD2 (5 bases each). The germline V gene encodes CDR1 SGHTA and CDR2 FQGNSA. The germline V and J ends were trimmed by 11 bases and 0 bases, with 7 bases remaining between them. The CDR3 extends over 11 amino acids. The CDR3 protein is CAGGNQETQYF. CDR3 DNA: TGTGCCGGGGGAAACCAAGAGACCCAGTACTTC.

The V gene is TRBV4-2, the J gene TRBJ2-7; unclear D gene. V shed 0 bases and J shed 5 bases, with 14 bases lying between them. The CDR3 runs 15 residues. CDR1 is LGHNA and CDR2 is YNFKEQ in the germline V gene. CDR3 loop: CASSQDELPGNEQYF. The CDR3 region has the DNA TGTGCCAGCAGCCAAGACGAACTGCCTGGGAACGAGCAGTACTTC.

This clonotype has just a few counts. The DNA for the CDR3 is TGCGCCAGCAGCTTGGGTTTCGGCGGGATGAACACTGAAGCTTTCTTT. This encodes CASSLGFGGMNTEAFF. The chain has TRBV5-1 and TRBJ1-1; D is unresolved. CDR1 is SGHRS and CDR2 is YFSETQ in the germline V gene. The CDR3 runs 16 residues. V gave up 0 bases and J gave up 0 bases, with 12 bases separating them.

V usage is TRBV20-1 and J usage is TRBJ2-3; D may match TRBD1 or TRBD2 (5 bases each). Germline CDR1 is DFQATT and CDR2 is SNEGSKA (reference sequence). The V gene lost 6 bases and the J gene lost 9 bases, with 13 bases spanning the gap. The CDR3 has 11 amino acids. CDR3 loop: CSADGTHTQYF. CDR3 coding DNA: TGCAGTGCAGACGGGACCCACACGCAGTATTTT.

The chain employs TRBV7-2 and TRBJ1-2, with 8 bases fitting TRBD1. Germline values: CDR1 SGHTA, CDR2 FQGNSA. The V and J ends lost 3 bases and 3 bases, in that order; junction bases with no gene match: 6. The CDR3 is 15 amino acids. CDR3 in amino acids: CASSFYRGEYYGYTF. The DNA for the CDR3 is TGTGCCAGCAGCTTTTACAGGGGGGAATACTATGGCTACACCTTC.

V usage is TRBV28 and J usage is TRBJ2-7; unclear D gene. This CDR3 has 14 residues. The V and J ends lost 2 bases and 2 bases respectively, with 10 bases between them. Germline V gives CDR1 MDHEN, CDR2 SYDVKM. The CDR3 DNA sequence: TGTGCCAGCAGTTTACAGGTTCCCCCCTACGAGCAGTACTTC. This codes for CASSLQVPPYEQYF.

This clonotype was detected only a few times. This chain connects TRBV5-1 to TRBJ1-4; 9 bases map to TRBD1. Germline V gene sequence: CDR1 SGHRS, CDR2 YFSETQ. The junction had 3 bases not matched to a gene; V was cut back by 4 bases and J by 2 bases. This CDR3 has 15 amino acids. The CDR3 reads CASSGQGTTNEKLFF. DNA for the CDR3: TGCGCCAGCAGCGGACAGGGGACCACTAATGAAAAACTGTTTTTT.

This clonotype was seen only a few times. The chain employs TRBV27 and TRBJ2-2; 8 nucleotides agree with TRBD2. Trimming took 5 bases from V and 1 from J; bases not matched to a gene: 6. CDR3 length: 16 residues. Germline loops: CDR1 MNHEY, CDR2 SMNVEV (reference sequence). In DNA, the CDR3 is TGTGCCAGCAGTCCCGGGGGGGGTCGGAACACCGGGGAGCTGTTTTTT. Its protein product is CASSPGGGRNTGELFF.

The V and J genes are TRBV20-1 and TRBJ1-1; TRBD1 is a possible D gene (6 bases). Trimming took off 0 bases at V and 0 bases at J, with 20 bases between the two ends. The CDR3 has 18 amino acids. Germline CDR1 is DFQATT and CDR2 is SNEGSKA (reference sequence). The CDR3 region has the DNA TGCAGTGCTAGAGATTTGGCGCCGACAGGCGGGTTGAACACTGAAGCTTTCTTT. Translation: CSARDLAPTGGLNTEAFF.

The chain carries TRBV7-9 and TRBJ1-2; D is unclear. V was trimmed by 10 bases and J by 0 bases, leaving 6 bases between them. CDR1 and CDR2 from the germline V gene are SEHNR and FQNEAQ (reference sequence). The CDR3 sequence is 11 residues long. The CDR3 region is CATGANYGYTF. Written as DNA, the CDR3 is TGTGCCACGGGAGCTAACTATGGCTACACCTTC. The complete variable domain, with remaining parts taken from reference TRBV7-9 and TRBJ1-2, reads DTGVSQNPRHKITKRGQNVTFRCDPISEHNRLYWYRQTLGQGPEFLTYFQNEAQLEKSRLLSDRFSAERPKGSFSTLEIQRTEQGDSAMYLCATGANYGYTFGSGTRLTVV.